This T cell receptor delta chain emerged from a study of gamma-delta T cells after stem cell transplantation. This clone was observed a handful of times. TCRdb reprocessed the RT-PCR reads through CATT. The sample records just over 4,500 delta-chain clones, less than 2% being singletons. The source of this sequence is a human donor. It is not recorded whose cells these are; they may come from a transplant donor. Material: gamma-delta T cells.

CDR3 loop: CACDATGGYASPWDTRQMFF. The CDR3 nucleotides are TGTGCCTGTGACGCCACTGGGGGATACGCGAGTCCCTGGGACACCCGACAGATGTTTTTC. This chain joins TRDV2 and TRDJ3; TRDD3 matches 13 bases. Trimming at V came to 3 bases and at J to 2 bases, leaving 9 bases not matched to a gene. CDR3 length: 20 amino acids. Germline V gene sequence: CDR1 GEAIGNYY, CDR2 EKD.